A few counts support the clone carrying this T cell receptor (beta chain). Its antigen is still unknown. The primer mix had 60 Vbeta and 13 Jbeta primers. Measured with immunoSEQ multiplex PCR; TCRdb has only the in-frame clones, and not every one. Of about 160,000 clones in the sample, 81% are singletons; the top ten hold 1.3%. Germline CDR1 reads MDHEN; CDR2 reads SYDVKM. This CDR3 is built from 13 residues. The germline V and J ends were trimmed by 5 bases and 7 bases, with 12 bases remaining between them. The sample belongs to a study of cytomegalovirus exposure and HLA in healthy donors. Study conclusions and caveats: Per published accounts, TCR beta sequences correctly predicted the HLA-A and HLA-B alleles of most subjects.

The chain combines TRBV28 with TRBJ2-1, with a tentative D call TRBD2 (5 bases). Input material: PBMCs. This TCR derives from a man over 45 in good health and CMV-seropositive. The CDR3 is CASSRPPGNEQFF. In nucleotides, the CDR3 is TGTGCCAGCAGTCGTCCGCCGGGGAATGAGCAGTTCTTC.